A selection of T cell receptor beta chains follows, all from one sample in a study of shared clonotypes between healthy human individuals. TCRdb's copy holds only in-frame clones and misses some; the assay was immunoSEQ multiplex PCR. The profile shows 1.4 million or so clones, 98% to 99% of them singletons. Sample: naive CD4+ T cells sorted from blood. These receptors came from a young man in good health. Each CDR3 is given with its conserved first and last residue. The order of the fields is V gene, J gene, D gene, CDR3 DNA, CDR3 protein. D genes are given only for firm matches.

TRBV18	TRBJ2-2	-	TGTGCCAGCTCACCACCGGCAGTCCCCGGGGAGCTGTTTTTT	CASSPPAVPGELFF
TRBV15	TRBJ2-2	-	TGTGCCACCAGCAGAGGTCCGTTACGGTCGAACACCGGGGAGCTGTTTTTT	CATSRGPLRSNTGELFF
TRBV27	TRBJ2-7	-	TGTGCCAGTAGTTTCAACAACTTC	CASSFNNF
TRBV29-1	TRBJ2-3	TRBD2	TGCAGCGCCCCCTCGGGCGGGAGGCGAGATACGCAGTATTTT	CSAPSGGRRDTQYF
TRBV6-5	TRBJ2-1	-	TGTGCCAGCAGTTACCCAGGGAATGAGCAGTTCTTC	CASSYPGNEQFF
TRBV5-8	TRBJ2-1	-	TGTGCCAGCAGCTCCTTCGATGAGCAGTTCTTC	CASSSFDEQFF
TRBV14	TRBJ1-5	-	TGTGCCAGCAGCCAAGGGCTCTATCAGCCCCAGCATTTT	CASSQGLYQPQHF
TRBV6-5	TRBJ1-5	-	TGTGCCAGCAGTAACCGGGCCTGGGCGAATCAGCCCCAGCATTTT	CASSNRAWANQPQHF
TRBV14	TRBJ2-1	-	TGTGCCAGCAGCCTGTTCGGCGTGCCGGAGCAGTTCTTC	CASSLFGVPEQFF
TRBV6-1	TRBJ2-3	TRBD2	TGTGCCAGCAGTGAAGTCCTAGCGGGACCCACAGATACGCAGTATTTT	CASSEVLAGPTDTQYF